Listed here are 23 T cell receptor beta chains from one sample, sequenced in a study of blood T cell repertoires in COVID-19. TCRdb keeps only in-frame clones here, not all; method: immunoSEQ multiplex PCR. The table has over 15,000 clones, about 80% seen once; the top ten hold 25% to 35%. Material for sequencing was peripheral blood. The receptors originated from a man between 65 and 80 years old with active or convalescent COVID-19.

V is TRBV3-1 (or the pseudogene TRBV3-2) and J is TRBJ2-2; D unclear. Germline V gives CDR1 LGHDT, CDR2 YNNKEL (reference sequence). The CDR3 covers 13 residues. Trimming removed 1 base from V and 5 bases from J, with 5 bases in between. The CDR3 region has the DNA TGTGCCAGCAGCCAAGCCCGTACCGGGGAGCTGTTTTTT. Protein: CASSQARTGELFF.

The rearrangement joins TRBV12-3 or TRBV12-4 to TRBJ2-1; tentative D call: TRBD2 (5 bases). This CDR3 contains 11 residues. Trimming stripped 6 bases from V and 8 bases from J, with 8 bases between. The CDR3 coding sequence is TGTGCCAGCAGGTCGGGGTATGAGCAGTTCTTC. Protein sequence: CASRSGYEQFF.

This clone was observed a few times. V and J are TRBV5-6 and TRBJ2-3; 9 bases fit TRBD2. The V segment lost 4 bases and the J segment 2 bases; nucleotides outside the gene matches: 5. CDR1 SGHDT and CDR2 YYEEEE come from the germline V gene. The CDR3 runs 15 residues. The DNA of the CDR3 is TGTGCCAGCAGCCCCGGACTAGCGAACACAGATACGCAGTATTTT. This translates into CASSPGLANTDTQYF.

The chain joins TRBV7-2 to TRBJ2-5; 7 bases are a match to TRBD2. The CDR3 length is 15 residues. Looked up from germline, CDR1 is SGHTA and CDR2 is FQGNSA. J lost 7 bases, V lost 7 bases, and 15 bases had no gene match. The DNA for the CDR3 is TGTGCCAGCACCTCTACGGGCGGGGGAGGAGGGACCCAGTACTTC. Translating it yields CASTSTGGGGGTQYF.

The chain has TRBV28 and TRBJ1-6; TRBD1 matches 7 bases. CDR3 size: 17 residues. After removal of 5 bases from V and 2 bases from J, the junction contained 9 bases not matched to a gene. Per germline, CDR1 MDHEN and CDR2 SYDVKM. The CDR3 region is CASSLSSGTAYNSPLHF. The CDR3 DNA reads TGTGCCAGCAGTCTTTCGTCCGGGACAGCCTATAATTCACCCCTCCACTTT.

This clone has a handful of counts. The chain combines TRBV6-5 with TRBJ2-6; D not resolved. CDR1 and CDR2 (germline): MNHEY, SVGAGI. The CDR3 is made up of 11 amino acids. V was pared by 8 bases and J by 4 bases, with 3 bases between. CDR3 DNA sequence: TGTGCCAGCGAGGGGGCCAACGTCCTGACTTTC. Amino acid sequence: CASEGANVLTF.

The chain joins TRBV5-8 to TRBJ2-5; 11 bases fit TRBD2. Germline CDR1 reads SGHTS; CDR2 reads YDEGEE. V gave up 0 bases and J gave up 1 base; unmatched junction bases: 8. This CDR3 region has 18 residues. The CDR3 loop reads CASSLALGTSGFQETQYF. The CDR3, as DNA: TGTGCCAGCAGCTTGGCCTTGGGGACTAGCGGCTTCCAAGAGACCCAGTACTTC. Looking up the rest from reference TRBV5-8 and TRBJ2-5 gives the full variable domain: EAGVTQSPTHLIKTRGQQATLRCSPISGHTSVYWYQQALGLGLQFLLWYDEGEERNRGNFPPRFSGRQFPNYSSELNVNALELEDSALYLCASSLALGTSGFQETQYFGPGTRLLVL.

This chain connects TRBV19 to TRBJ2-7; D may be TRBD1 (5 bases). CDR1 LNHDA and CDR2 SQIVND come from the germline V gene (reference sequence). V lost 4 bases, J lost 3 bases, and 10 bases lay in between. CDR3 length equals 13 residues. This CDR3 reads CASSKDKNYEQYF. The CDR3 DNA reads as TGTGCCAGTAGTAAGGACAAGAACTACGAGCAGTACTTC.

There are a few counts of this clone. J is TRBJ2-7 and V is TRBV5-5, with 7 bases fitting TRBD1. The CDR3 is made up of 12 amino acids. Germline trimming cut 5 bases from V and 3 bases from J; bases unmatched to any gene: 2. Germline CDR1 SGHKS, CDR2 YYEKEE (reference sequence). CDR3 in amino acids: CASSRQGYEQYF. The CDR3 coding sequence is TGTGCCAGCAGTCGACAGGGCTACGAGCAGTACTTC.

The genes are TRBV27 and TRBJ1-1, with 10 bases aligning to TRBD1. This CDR3 is built from 16 residues. Germline values: CDR1 MNHEY, CDR2 SMNVEV (reference sequence). The J segment lost 1 base and the V segment lost 5 bases, leaving 7 bases of the junction unmatched. CDR3 loop: CASSIGTGAPNTEAFF. The CDR3 bases are TGTGCCAGCAGTATCGGGACAGGGGCACCGAACACTGAAGCTTTCTTT.

This clone came up once. This chain joins TRBV5-6 and TRBJ2-7; 8 nucleotides line up with TRBD1. The junction had 8 bases not matched to a gene; V was cut back by 4 bases and J by 2 bases. The CDR3 runs 15 residues. Germline CDR1 SGHDT, CDR2 YYEEEE. CDR3: CASSTWGQVAYEQYF. The CDR3 DNA reads as TGTGCCAGCAGCACCTGGGGACAGGTGGCCTACGAGCAGTACTTC. The entire variable domain, with the rest obtained from reference TRBV5-6 and TRBJ2-7, is as follows: DAGVTQSPTHLIKTRGQQVTLRCSPKSGHDTVSWYQQALGQGPQFIFQYYEEEERQRGNFPDRFSGHQFPNYSSELNVNALLLGDSALYLCASSTWGQVAYEQYFGPGTRLTVT.

The rearrangement joins TRBV9 to TRBJ1-6, with 7 bases that match TRBD1. Losses at the gene ends were 4 bases for V and 9 bases for J; bases not matched to a gene: 10. This CDR3 has 15 amino acids. CDR1 is SGDLS and CDR2 is YYNGEE in the germline V gene. The CDR3 region is CASSPRQGAGSPLHF. Here the CDR3 DNA reads TGTGCCAGCAGCCCTCGACAGGGTGCGGGTTCACCCCTCCACTTT.

V and J are TRBV7-2 and TRBJ1-6; perhaps TRBD1 as D (6 bases). CDR1 and CDR2 (germline): SGHTA, FQGNSA. CDR3 length: 15 residues. V was shortened by 1 base and J by 8 bases, with 12 bases between the two germline ends. CDR3 region: CASSLEGRGDSPLHF. CDR3 bases: TGTGCCAGCAGCTTAGAAGGCAGGGGCGATTCACCCCTCCACTTT.

The chain has TRBV5-4 and TRBJ2-5, with 9 bases lining up with TRBD2. Unmatched junction bases numbered 5, after V lost 6 bases and J lost 2 bases. Germline V gives CDR1 SGHNT, CDR2 YYREEE (reference sequence). The CDR3 consists of 14 residues. The CDR3 DNA reads as TGTGCCAGCAAGACAGCGGGGGGTCAAGAGACCCAGTACTTC. Encoded protein: CASKTAGGQETQYF.

In this sample, this clone turned up once. The chain couples TRBV5-6 to TRBJ2-7, with 9 bases matching TRBD2. CDR1 and CDR2 from the germline V gene are SGHDT and YYEEEE. The V gene end was trimmed by 4 bases and the J gene end by 6 bases; junction bases not matched to a gene: 11. The CDR3 is 15 residues long. CDR3 nucleotide sequence: TGTGCCAGCAGCCATAGAGGAGCGGGGGGACTCGAGCAGTACTTC. It is translated as CASSHRGAGGLEQYF.

This clone was seen a single time. The chain uses TRBV2 and TRBJ2-3; 7 positions agree with TRBD2. V lost 2 bases, J lost 10 bases, and 12 bases stayed unmatched. Germline V gene sequence: CDR1 SNHLY, CDR2 FYNNEI. This CDR3 contains 15 residues. The CDR3 loop is CASSEMGGDQGPQYF. The DNA of the CDR3 is TGTGCCAGCAGTGAAATGGGGGGGGACCAGGGTCCGCAGTATTTT.

This clone was seen only a few times. The J gene is TRBJ1-5, the V gene TRBV27; perhaps TRBD1 as D (6 bases). Trimming pared 4 bases from V and 4 bases from J, leaving 17 bases between. CDR1 and CDR2 (germline): MNHEY, SMNVEV (reference sequence). This CDR3 region has 16 residues. The CDR3 DNA reads as TGTGCCAGCAGTTCCTTGACATCGGGACATAATCAGCCCCAGCATTTT. It encodes CASSSLTSGHNQPQHF.

The CDR3 DNA sequence: TGTGCCAGCAGCCAAGTAGGGGGTAGGGGGTACAATGAGCAGTTCTTC. It specifies CASSQVGGRGYNEQFF. The J gene is TRBJ2-1, the V gene TRBV4-2; possibly TRBD1 for D (6 bases). The CDR3 runs 16 residues. Trimming removed 1 base at V and 4 bases at J, with 14 bases between. CDR1 is LGHNA and CDR2 is YNFKEQ in the germline V gene.

J is TRBJ2-1 and V is TRBV7-3; TRBD2 is a possible D gene (6 bases). From germline, CDR1 is SGHTA and CDR2 FQGTGA. V lost 5 bases and J lost 4, with 15 bases in between. CDR3 length: 15 residues. As DNA, the CDR3 is TGTGCCAGCAGCCGAGGAGTAGCGGTATACAATGAGCAGTTCTTC. Translated: CASSRGVAVYNEQFF.

This chain links TRBV18 with TRBJ2-2; 8 bases match TRBD1. This CDR3 has 16 amino acids. CDR1 and CDR2 (germline): KGHSH, LQKENI. Losses at the gene ends were 1 base for V and 0 bases for J; bases not matched to a gene: 1. Here the CDR3 reads CASSPQGQANTGELFF. CDR3 DNA: TGTGCCAGCTCACCACAGGGACAGGCGAACACCGGGGAGCTGTTTTTT.

The chain links TRBV28 to TRBJ1-1; D not certain. V shed 7 bases and J shed 2 bases, with 8 bases lying between them. Germline V lookup: CDR1 MDHEN, CDR2 SYDVKM. The CDR3 is 12 amino acids. This CDR3 is CASTGVNTEAFF. DNA of the CDR3: TGTGCCAGCACCGGGGTAAACACTGAAGCTTTCTTT.

This chain joins TRBV7-9 and TRBJ2-2; D is possibly TRBD2 (5 bases). V was pared by 10 bases and J by 1 base, with 10 bases between. The CDR3 spans 13 residues. Germline CDR1 and CDR2: SEHNR and FQNEAQ (reference sequence). The CDR3 here is CATGRGNTGELFF. CDR3 sequence (DNA): TGTGCCACTGGTCGGGGGAACACCGGGGAGCTGTTTTTT. Variable domain in full (rest from reference TRBV7-9 and TRBJ2-2): DTGVSQNPRHKITKRGQNVTFRCDPISEHNRLYWYRQTLGQGPEFLTYFQNEAQLEKSRLLSDRFSAERPKGSFSTLEIQRTEQGDSAMYLCATGRGNTGELFFGEGSRLTVL.

The rearrangement joins TRBV18 to TRBJ1-6; 9 positions match TRBD1. The V gene's germline CDR1 is KGHSH and CDR2 LQKENI. This CDR3 contains 13 residues. Trimming took 6 bases from V and 8 from J; bases not matched to a gene: 2. The CDR3 is CASSRDRDSPLHF. The CDR3 region has the DNA TGTGCCAGCTCTCGGGACAGGGATTCACCCCTCCACTTT.